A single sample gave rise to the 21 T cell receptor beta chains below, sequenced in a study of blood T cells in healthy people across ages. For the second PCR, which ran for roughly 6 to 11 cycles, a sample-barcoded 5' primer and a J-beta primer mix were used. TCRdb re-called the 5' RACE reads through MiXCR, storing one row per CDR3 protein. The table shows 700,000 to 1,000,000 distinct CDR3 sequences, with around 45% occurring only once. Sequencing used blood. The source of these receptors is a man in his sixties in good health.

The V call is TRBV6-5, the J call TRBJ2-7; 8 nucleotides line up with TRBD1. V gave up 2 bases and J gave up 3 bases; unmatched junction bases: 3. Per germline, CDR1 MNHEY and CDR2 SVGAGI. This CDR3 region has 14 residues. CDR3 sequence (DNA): TGTGCCAGCAGTTACGGACAGGGACTCTACGAGCAGTACTTC. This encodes CASSYGQGLYEQYF.

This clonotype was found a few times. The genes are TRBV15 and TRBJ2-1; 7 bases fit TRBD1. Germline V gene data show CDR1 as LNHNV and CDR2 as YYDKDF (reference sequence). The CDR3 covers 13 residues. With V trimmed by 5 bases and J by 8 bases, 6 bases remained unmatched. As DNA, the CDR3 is TGTGCCACCAGCGGGGAACAGGGGTATGAGCAGTTCTTC. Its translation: CATSGEQGYEQFF. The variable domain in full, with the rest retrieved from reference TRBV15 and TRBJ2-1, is DAMVIQNPRYQVTQFGKPVTLSCSQTLNHNVMYWYQQKSSQAPKLLFHYYDKDFNNEADTPDNFQSRRPNTSFCFLDIRSPGLGDTAMYLCATSGEQGYEQFFGPGTRLTVL.

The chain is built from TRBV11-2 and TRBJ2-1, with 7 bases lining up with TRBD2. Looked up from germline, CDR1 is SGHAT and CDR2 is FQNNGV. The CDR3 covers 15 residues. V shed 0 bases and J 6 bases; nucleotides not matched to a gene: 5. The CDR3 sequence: CASSLDWGGFNEQFF. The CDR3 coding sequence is TGTGCCAGCAGCTTAGATTGGGGGGGGTTCAATGAGCAGTTCTTC.

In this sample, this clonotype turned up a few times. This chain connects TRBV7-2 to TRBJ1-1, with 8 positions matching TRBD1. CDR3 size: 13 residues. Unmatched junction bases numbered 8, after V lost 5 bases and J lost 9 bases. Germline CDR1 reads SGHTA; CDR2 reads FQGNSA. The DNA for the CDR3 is TGTGCCAGCAGCCTCGGACAGGGTGGGCAAGCTTTCTTT. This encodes CASSLGQGGQAFF. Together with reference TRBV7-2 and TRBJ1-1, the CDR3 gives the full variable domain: GAGVSQSPSNKVTEKGKDVELRCDPISGHTALYWYRQSLGQGLEFLIYFQGNSAPDKSGLPSDRFSAERTGGSVSTLTIQRTQQEDSAVYLCASSLGQGGQAFFGQGTRLTVV.

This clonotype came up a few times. CDR3 protein: CASRGDTDYGYTF. In DNA, the CDR3 is TGTGCCAGCAGAGGGGACACGGACTATGGCTACACCTTC. This chain joins TRBV6-2 or TRBV6-3 and TRBJ1-2; D is perhaps TRBD1 (6 bases). With 6 bases removed from V and 3 bases from J, the gap between germline ends came to 11 bases. CDR3 size: 13 residues. The germline V gene has CDR1 MNHEY and CDR2 SVGEGT.

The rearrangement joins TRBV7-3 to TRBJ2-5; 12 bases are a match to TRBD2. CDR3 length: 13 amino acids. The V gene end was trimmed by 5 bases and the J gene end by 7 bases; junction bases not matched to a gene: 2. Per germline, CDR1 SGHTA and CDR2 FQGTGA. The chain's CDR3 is CASSPTSGRTQYF. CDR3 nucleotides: TGTGCCAGCAGCCCGACTAGCGGGAGGACCCAGTACTTC.

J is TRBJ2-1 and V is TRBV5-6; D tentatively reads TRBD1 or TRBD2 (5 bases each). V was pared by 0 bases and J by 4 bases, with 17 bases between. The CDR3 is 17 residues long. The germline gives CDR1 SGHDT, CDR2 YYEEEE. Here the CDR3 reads CASSLDLPGRFYNEQFF. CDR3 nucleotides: TGTGCCAGCAGCTTGGACCTCCCGGGACGGTTTTACAATGAGCAGTTCTTC.

The CDR3 bases are TGTGCCAGCAGACGACTCGACAGCTTACCTCTCGAGCAGTACTTC. It yields the protein CASRRLDSLPLEQYF. The J gene is TRBJ2-7, the V gene TRBV6-2 or TRBV6-3; D is possibly TRBD1 (5 bases). The V and J ends lost 6 bases and 6 bases respectively, with 21 bases between them. Germline loops: CDR1 MNHEY, CDR2 SVGEGT. The CDR3 totals 15 residues.

Here the CDR3 reads CASSGDRNEQFF. The CDR3 DNA reads as TGTGCCAGCAGCGGGGACCGCAATGAGCAGTTCTTC. This chain joins TRBV7-9 and TRBJ2-1, with D perhaps TRBD1 or TRBD2 (5 bases each). CDR3 length: 12 amino acids. V was pared by 5 bases and J by 6 bases, with 8 bases between. Germline CDR1 reads SEHNR; CDR2 reads FQNEAQ (reference sequence).

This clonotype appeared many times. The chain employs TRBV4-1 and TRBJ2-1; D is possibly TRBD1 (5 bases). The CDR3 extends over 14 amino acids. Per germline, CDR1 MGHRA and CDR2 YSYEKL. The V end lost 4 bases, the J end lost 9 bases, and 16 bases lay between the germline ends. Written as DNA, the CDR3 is TGCGCCAGCAGCCGCGACAGCCTGGGTCGTGAGCAGTTCTTC. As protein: CASSRDSLGREQFF.

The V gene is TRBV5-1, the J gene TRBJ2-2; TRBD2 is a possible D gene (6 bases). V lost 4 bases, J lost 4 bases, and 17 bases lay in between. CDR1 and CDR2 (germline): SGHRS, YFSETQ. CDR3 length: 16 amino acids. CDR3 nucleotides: TGCGCCAGCAGCCGCCGACTAGGGCAGGGCACCGGGGAGCTGTTTTTT. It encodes CASSRRLGQGTGELFF.

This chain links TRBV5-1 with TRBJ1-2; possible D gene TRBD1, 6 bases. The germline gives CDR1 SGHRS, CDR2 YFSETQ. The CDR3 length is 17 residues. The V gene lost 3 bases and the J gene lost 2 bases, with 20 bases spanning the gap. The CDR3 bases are TGCGCCAGCAGCTCCAGCGGGACATTCCCTGGGAACTATGGCTACACCTTC. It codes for CASSSSGTFPGNYGYTF.

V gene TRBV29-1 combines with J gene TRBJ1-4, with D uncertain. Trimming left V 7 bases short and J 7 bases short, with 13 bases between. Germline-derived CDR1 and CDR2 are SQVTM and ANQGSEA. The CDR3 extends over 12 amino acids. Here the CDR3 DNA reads TGCAGCGCTAAAACGGGAGGTGAAAAACTGTTTTTT. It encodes CSAKTGGEKLFF.

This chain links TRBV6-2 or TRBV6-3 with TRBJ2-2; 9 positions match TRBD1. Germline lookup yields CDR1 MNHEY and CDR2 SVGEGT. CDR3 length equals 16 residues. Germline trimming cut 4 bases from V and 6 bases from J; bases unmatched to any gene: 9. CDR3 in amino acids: CASSSPGQGEAGELFF. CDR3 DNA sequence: TGTGCCAGCAGTTCACCGGGACAGGGCGAAGCCGGGGAGCTGTTTTTT.

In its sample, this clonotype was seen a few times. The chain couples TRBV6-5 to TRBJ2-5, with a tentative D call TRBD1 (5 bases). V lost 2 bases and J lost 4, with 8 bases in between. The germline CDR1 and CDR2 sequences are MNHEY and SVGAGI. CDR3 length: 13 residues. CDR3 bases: TGTGCCAGCAGTTACGGAGACAGAGAGACCCAGTACTTC. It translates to CASSYGDRETQYF.

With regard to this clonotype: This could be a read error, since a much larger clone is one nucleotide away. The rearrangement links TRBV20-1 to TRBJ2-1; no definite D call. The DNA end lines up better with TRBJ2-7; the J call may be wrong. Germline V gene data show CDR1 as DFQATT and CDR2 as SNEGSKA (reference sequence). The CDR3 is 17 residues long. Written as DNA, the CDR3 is TGCAGTGCTAGGCCCTATCTAGGGATGAGCTCCTACAATGAGCAGTACTTC. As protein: CSARPYLGMSSYNEQYF.

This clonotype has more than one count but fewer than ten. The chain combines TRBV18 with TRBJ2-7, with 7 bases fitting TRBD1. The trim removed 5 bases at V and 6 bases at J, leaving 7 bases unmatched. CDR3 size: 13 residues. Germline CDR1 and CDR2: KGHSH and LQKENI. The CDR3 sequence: CASSSETGSEQYF. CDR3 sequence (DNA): TGTGCCAGCTCATCGGAGACAGGGAGCGAGCAGTACTTC.

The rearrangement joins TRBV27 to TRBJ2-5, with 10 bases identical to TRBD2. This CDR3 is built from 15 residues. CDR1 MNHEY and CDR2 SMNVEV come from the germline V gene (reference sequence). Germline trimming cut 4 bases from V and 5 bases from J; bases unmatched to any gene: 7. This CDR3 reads CASSYQRGGFETQYF. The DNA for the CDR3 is TGTGCCAGCAGTTACCAGCGGGGGGGCTTCGAGACCCAGTACTTC.

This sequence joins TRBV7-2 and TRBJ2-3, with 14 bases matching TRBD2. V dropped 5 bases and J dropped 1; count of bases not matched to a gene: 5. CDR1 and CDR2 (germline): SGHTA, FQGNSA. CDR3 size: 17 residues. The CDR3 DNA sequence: TGTGCCAGCAGCACCCGACTAGCGGGGGGGCGCACAGATACGCAGTATTTT. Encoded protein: CASSTRLAGGRTDTQYF.

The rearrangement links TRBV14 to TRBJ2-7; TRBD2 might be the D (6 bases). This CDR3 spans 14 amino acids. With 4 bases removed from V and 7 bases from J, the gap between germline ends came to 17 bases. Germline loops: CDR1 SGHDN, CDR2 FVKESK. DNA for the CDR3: TGTGCCAGCAGCCGAGCTCGGGGGTCGGGTGAGCAGTACTTC. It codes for CASSRARGSGEQYF.

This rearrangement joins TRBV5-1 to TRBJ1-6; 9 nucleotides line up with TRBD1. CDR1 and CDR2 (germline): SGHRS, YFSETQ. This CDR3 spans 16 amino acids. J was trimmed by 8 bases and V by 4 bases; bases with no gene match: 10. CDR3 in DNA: TGCGCCAGCAGCCCACAACGGACAGGGGTAGATTCACCCCTCCACTTT. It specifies CASSPQRTGVDSPLHF.